A selection of T cell receptor beta chains follows, all from one sample in a study of cytomegalovirus exposure and HLA in healthy donors. Assay: immunoSEQ multiplex PCR; the TCRdb copy retains only in-frame clones and omits some. The sample includes 80,000 to 95,000 clones, around nine tenths of them seen just once. The source material was PBMCs. The receptors were gathered from a man aged 25 to 40 in good health and CMV-seropositive. CDR3s include the opening cysteine and the closing phenylalanine or tryptophan. D genes are given only for firm matches. Where a row states a size, it is once, few, many or the class of an expanded clone; other rows omit it.

d_gene	v_gene	abundance	j_gene	CDR3aa	CDR3nt
.	TRBV10-1	.	TRBJ2-7	CASKDGGYEQYF	TGCGCCAGCAAAGACGGGGGCTACGAGCAGTACTTC
TRBD2	TRBV6-1	.	TRBJ2-3	CATSYGRDTDTQYF	TGTGCCACCAGCTACGGGAGGGACACAGATACGCAGTATTTT
.	TRBV29-1	.	TRBJ1-2	CSVKSGIEGYTF	TGCAGCGTTAAGTCAGGGATCGAGGGCTACACCTTC
TRBD2	TRBV27	.	TRBJ2-3	CASSSRLAGAMYTQYF	TGTGCCAGCAGTTCCAGACTAGCGGGAGCAATGTATACGCAGTATTTT
.	TRBV27	.	TRBJ2-1	CASSLVGAYNEQFF	TGTGCCAGCAGTTTAGTAGGGGCCTACAATGAGCAGTTCTTC
.	TRBV5-4	few	TRBJ1-6	CASSLGGSGTPLHF	TGTGCCAGCAGCTTGGGAGGGTCCGGGACACCCCTCCACTTT
TRBD1	TRBV27	.	TRBJ2-1	CASGTGGNEQFF	TGTGCCAGCGGGACAGGGGGCAATGAGCAGTTCTTC
.	TRBV18	.	TRBJ2-2	CASSPGVRSGELFF	TGTGCCAGCTCACCGGGAGTACGTTCCGGGGAGCTGTTTTTT
.	TRBV7-9	once	TRBJ1-5	CASSSEPNQPQHF	TGTGCCAGCAGCTCCGAGCCGAATCAGCCCCAGCATTTT
TRBD1	TRBV7-6	.	TRBJ2-5	CASSEIQGQTQYF	TGTGCCAGCAGCGAAATACAGGGGCAGACCCAGTACTTC
TRBD1	TRBV7-9	.	TRBJ2-3	CASRATGGQTHTQYF	TGTGCCAGCAGAGCAACAGGGGGCCAAACCCATACGCAGTATTTT
.	TRBV29-1	.	TRBJ1-2	CSVNTNYGYTF	TGCAGCGTTAACACAAACTATGGCTACACCTTC
.	TRBV18	.	TRBJ2-2	CASSPPVATGELFF	TGTGCCAGCTCACCCCCGGTTGCCACCGGGGAGCTGTTTTTT
.	TRBV2	.	TRBJ2-3	CAGAGDTDTQYF	TGTGCCGGAGCTGGAGACACAGATACGCAGTATTTT
TRBD2	TRBV4-1	.	TRBJ2-5	CASSPSGLAGIGQETQYF	TGCGCCAGCAGCCCCTCCGGACTAGCGGGGATCGGGCAAGAGACCCAGTACTTC
TRBD2	TRBV4-1	.	TRBJ2-2	CASSHGTSGRNGELFF	TGCGCCAGCAGCCACGGGACTAGCGGGAGGAACGGGGAGCTGTTTTTT
TRBD2	TRBV27	.	TRBJ2-4	CASSLLGGGKNIQYF	TGTGCCAGCAGTTTATTGGGCGGGGGCAAAAACATTCAGTACTTC
.	TRBV2	once	TRBJ2-7	CASWPTQVSSYEQYF	TGTGCCAGCTGGCCGACACAGGTGAGCTCCTACGAGCAGTACTTC
TRBD2	TRBV9	.	TRBJ2-1	CASSVGLAEHNEQFF	TGTGCCAGCAGCGTAGGACTAGCGGAACACAATGAGCAGTTCTTC
.	TRBV6-6	few	TRBJ1-1	CASSYDPRVNTEAFF	TGTGCCAGCAGTTACGATCCCAGGGTGAACACTGAAGCTTTCTTT
.	TRBV10-3	.	TRBJ1-2	CAISDNQGNGYTF	TGTGCCATCAGTGATAACCAGGGTAATGGCTACACCTTC
.	TRBV5-1	.	TRBJ1-1	CASSIRQPGPEAFF	TGCGCCAGCAGCATTCGACAACCTGGTCCTGAAGCTTTCTTT
.	TRBV9	.	TRBJ1-5	CASSVEGQENQPQHF	TGTGCCAGCAGCGTAGAGGGACAAGAGAATCAGCCCCAGCATTTT
.	TRBV5-4	.	TRBJ1-1	CASSLESPVQNTEAFF	TGTGCCAGCAGCTTGGAGTCACCAGTTCAGAACACTGAAGCTTTCTTT
.	TRBV28	.	TRBJ1-1	CASSFGDSRTGEAFF	TGTGCCAGCAGTTTCGGTGACAGCCGCACAGGTGAAGCTTTCTTT
.	TRBV7-9	.	TRBJ1-1	CASSLGAFTEAFF	TGTGCCAGCAGCTTGGGGGCTTTCACTGAAGCTTTCTTT
.	TRBV11-2	.	TRBJ1-1	CASSLIQGVSPEAFF	TGTGCCAGCAGCTTAATACAGGGTGTTAGTCCTGAAGCTTTCTTT
.	TRBV2	.	TRBJ1-2	CASTEQTLNYGYTF	TGTGCCAGCACAGAACAGACACTTAACTATGGCTACACCTTC
TRBD2	TRBV7-6	once	TRBJ2-1	CASTQSTSGIYNEQFF	TGTGCCAGCACCCAATCCACTAGCGGGATATATAATGAGCAGTTCTTC
.	TRBV7-8	.	TRBJ2-1	CASSLSVLPYNEQFF	TGTGCCAGCAGCTTATCGGTTCTGCCCTACAATGAGCAGTTCTTC
TRBD1	TRBV5-1	.	TRBJ1-2	CASSTTGANYGYTF	TGCGCCAGCAGCACGACAGGGGCTAACTATGGCTACACCTTC
.	TRBV9	.	TRBJ2-5	CASSVSQGQTQYF	TGTGCCAGCAGCGTGTCACAGGGACAGACCCAGTACTTC
.	TRBV19	.	TRBJ1-5	CASSIHREGDNQPQHF	TGTGCCAGTAGTATACACAGGGAAGGGGACAATCAGCCCCAGCATTTT
TRBD1	TRBV19	.	TRBJ1-4	CASRASDRVREKLFF	TGTGCCAGTAGGGCTTCGGACAGGGTGCGTGAAAAACTGTTTTTT
.	TRBV5-1	.	TRBJ2-2	CASSLRGDRTNTGELFF	TGCGCCAGCAGCTTGAGGGGTGATAGAACGAACACCGGGGAGCTGTTTTTT
TRBD1	TRBV7-8	.	TRBJ2-2	CASSSKWDRPNTGELFF	TGTGCCAGCAGCTCTAAATGGGACAGGCCGAACACCGGGGAGCTGTTTTTT
TRBD2	TRBV19	.	TRBJ2-1	CASSSGLAGVENEQFF	TGTGCCAGTAGTAGCGGACTAGCGGGAGTTGAAAATGAGCAGTTCTTC
TRBD2	TRBV11-2	.	TRBJ2-7	CASSLEGGGRVLEQYF	TGTGCCAGCAGCTTAGAGGGGGGCGGGAGGGTCTTGGAGCAGTACTTC
TRBD2	TRBV30	.	TRBJ2-5	CAWTGTSVQETQYF	TGTGCCTGGACGGGGACTAGCGTACAAGAGACCCAGTACTTC
.	TRBV6-5	few	TRBJ2-3	CASSRQITDTQYF	TGTGCCAGCAGCCGACAGATTACAGATACGCAGTATTTT